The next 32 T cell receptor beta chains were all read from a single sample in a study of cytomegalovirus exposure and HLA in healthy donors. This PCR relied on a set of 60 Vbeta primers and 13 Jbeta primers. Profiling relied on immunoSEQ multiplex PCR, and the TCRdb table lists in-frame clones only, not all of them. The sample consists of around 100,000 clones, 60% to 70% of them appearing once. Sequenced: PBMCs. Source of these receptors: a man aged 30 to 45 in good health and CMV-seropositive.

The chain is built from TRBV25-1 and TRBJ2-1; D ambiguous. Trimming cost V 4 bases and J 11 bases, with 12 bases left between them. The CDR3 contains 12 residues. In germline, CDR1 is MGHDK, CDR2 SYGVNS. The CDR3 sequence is CASSAPGLQQFF. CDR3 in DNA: TGTGCCAGCAGTGCCCCTGGTCTACAGCAGTTCTTC.

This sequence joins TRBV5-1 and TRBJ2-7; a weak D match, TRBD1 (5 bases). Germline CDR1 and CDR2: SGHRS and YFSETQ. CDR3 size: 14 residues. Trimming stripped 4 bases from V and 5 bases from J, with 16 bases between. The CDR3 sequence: CASSEPQGKDEQYF. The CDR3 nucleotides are TGCGCCAGCAGCGAGCCCCAGGGTAAGGACGAGCAGTACTTC.

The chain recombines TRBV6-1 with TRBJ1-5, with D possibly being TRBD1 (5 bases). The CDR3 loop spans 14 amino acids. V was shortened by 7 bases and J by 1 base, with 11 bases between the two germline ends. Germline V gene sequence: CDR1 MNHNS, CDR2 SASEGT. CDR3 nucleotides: TGTGCCAGCACAGGGTCTACCAGCAATCAGCCCCAGCATTTT. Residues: CASTGSTSNQPQHF.

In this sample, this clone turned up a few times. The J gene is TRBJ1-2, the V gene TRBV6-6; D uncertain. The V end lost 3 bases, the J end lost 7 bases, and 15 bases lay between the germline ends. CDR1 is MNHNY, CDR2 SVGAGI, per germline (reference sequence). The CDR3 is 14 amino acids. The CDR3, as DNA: TGTGCCAGCAGTTATGGAGAAGGTTCTAGTGGCTACACCTTC. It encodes CASSYGEGSSGYTF.

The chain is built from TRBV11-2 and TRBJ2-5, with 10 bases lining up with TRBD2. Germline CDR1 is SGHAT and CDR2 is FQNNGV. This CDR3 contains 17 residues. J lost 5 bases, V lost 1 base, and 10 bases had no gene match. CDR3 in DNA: TGTGCCAGCAGCTTAGCGGGTAGCGGGGGGTTAGAGGAGACCCAGTACTTC. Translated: CASSLAGSGGLEETQYF.

CDR3 sequence (DNA): TGTGCCAGCAGCCTGAACAGGGACACCTACGAGCAGTACTTC. Translating it yields CASSLNRDTYEQYF. This rearrangement joins TRBV27 to TRBJ2-7, with D maybe TRBD1 (6 bases). Germline loops: CDR1 MNHEY, CDR2 SMNVEV (reference sequence). V lost 6 bases to trimming and J lost 2 bases, with 14 bases between them. The CDR3 is made up of 14 amino acids.

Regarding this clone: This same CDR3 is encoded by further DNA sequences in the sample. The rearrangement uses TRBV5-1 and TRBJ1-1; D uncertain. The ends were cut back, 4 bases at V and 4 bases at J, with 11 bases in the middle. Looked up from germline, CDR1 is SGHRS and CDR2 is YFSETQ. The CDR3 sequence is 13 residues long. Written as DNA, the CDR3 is TGCGCCAGCAGCCTAGCCGGTCTCACTGAAGCTTTCTTT. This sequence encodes CASSLAGLTEAFF.

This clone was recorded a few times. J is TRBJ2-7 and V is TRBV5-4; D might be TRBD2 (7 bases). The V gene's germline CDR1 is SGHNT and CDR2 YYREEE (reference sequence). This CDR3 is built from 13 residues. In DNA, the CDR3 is TGTGCAGGGGGGGGGACCCGTACCTACGAGCAGTACTTC. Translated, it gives CAGGGTRTYEQYF.

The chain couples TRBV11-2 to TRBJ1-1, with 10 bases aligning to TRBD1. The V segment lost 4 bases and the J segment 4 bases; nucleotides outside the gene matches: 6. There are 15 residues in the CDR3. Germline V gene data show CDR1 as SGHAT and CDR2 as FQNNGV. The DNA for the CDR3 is TGTGCCAGCAGCTCACTGACAGGGGGCGTCACTGAAGCTTTCTTT. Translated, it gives CASSSLTGGVTEAFF.

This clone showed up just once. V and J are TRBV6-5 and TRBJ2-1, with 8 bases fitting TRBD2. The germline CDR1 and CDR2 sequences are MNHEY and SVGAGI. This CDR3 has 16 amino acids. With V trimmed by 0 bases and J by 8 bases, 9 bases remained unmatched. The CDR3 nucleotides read TGTGCCAGCAGTTACTCGACGGGATCCGGGGGGGATGAGCAGTTCTTC. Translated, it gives CASSYSTGSGGDEQFF.

The CDR3 spells CATSRDGFYYEQYF. In DNA form, the CDR3 reads TGTGCCACCTCCAGGGATGGTTTCTACTACGAGCAGTACTTC. The V call is TRBV10-3, the J call TRBJ2-7; possible D gene TRBD1, 5 bases. The V end was cut by 10 bases, the J end by 3 bases, with 19 bases between. The V gene's germline CDR1 is ENHRY and CDR2 SYGVKD. The CDR3 spans 14 residues.

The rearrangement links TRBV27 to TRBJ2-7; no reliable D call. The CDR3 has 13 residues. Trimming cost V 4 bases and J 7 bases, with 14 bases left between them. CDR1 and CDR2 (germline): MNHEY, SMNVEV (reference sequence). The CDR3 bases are TGTGCCAGCAGTTCATCGGCGGCCTTGGAGCAGTACTTC. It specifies CASSSSAALEQYF.

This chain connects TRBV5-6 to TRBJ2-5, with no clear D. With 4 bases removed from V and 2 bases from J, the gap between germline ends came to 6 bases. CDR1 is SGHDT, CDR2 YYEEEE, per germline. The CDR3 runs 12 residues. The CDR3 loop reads CASSPNQETQYF. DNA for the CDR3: TGTGCCAGCAGCCCCAATCAAGAGACCCAGTACTTC.

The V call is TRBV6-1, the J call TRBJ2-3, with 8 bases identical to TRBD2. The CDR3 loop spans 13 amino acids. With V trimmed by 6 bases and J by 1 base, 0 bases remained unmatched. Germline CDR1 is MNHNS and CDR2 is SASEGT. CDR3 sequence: CASRRGGTDTQYF. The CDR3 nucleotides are TGTGCCAGCAGGCGGGGGGGCACAGATACGCAGTATTTT.

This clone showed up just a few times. The CDR3 reads CASSDSTGEVGGYTF. CDR3 in DNA: TGTGCCAGCAGTGACTCGACAGGGGAGGTCGGTGGCTACACCTTC. This chain links TRBV6-4 with TRBJ1-2, with 8 positions matching TRBD1. The V segment lost 0 bases and the J segment 7 bases; nucleotides outside the gene matches: 7. Germline loops: CDR1 MRHNA, CDR2 SNTAGT. This CDR3 is 15 amino acids long.

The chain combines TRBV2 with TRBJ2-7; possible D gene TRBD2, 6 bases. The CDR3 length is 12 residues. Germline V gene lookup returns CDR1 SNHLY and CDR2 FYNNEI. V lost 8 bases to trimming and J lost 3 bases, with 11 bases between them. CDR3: CASGDGGYEQYF. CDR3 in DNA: TGTGCCAGCGGGGACGGGGGCTACGAGCAGTACTTC. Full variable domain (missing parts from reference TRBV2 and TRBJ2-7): EPEVTQTPSHQVTQMGQEVILRCVPISNHLYFYWYRQILGQKVEFLVSFYNNEISEKSEIFDDQFSVERPDGSNFTLKIRSTKLEDSAMYFCASGDGGYEQYFGPGTRLTVT.

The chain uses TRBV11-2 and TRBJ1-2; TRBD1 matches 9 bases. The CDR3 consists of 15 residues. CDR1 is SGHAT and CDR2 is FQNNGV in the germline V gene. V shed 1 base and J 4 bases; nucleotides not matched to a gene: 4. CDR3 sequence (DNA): TGTGCCAGCAGCTTAGGGACAGGGGTTTTCTATGGCTACACCTTC. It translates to CASSLGTGVFYGYTF.

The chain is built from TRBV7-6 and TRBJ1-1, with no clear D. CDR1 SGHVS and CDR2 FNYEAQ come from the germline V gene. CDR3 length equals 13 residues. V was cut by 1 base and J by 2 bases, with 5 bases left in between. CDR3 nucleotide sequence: TGTGCCAGCAGCTTAGACAGCAACACTGAAGCTTTCTTT. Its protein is CASSLDSNTEAFF.

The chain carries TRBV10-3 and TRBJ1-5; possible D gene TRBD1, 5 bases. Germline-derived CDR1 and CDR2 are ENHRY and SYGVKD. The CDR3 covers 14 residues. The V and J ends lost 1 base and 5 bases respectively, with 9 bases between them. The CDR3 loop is CAISEWGGDQPQHF. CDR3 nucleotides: TGTGCCATCAGTGAGTGGGGGGGGGATCAGCCCCAGCATTTT.

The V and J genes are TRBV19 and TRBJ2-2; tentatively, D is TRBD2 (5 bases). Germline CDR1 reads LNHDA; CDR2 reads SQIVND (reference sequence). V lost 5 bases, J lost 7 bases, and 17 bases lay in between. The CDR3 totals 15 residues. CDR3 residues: CASSPTGIRNGELFF. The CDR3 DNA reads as TGTGCCAGTAGTCCGACCGGGATCAGGAACGGGGAGCTGTTTTTT.

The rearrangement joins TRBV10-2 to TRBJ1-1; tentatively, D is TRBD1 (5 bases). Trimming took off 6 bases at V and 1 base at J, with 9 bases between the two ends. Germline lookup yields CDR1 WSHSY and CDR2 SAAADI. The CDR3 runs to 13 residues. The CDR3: CASSVTGNTEAFF. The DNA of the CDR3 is TGCGCCAGCAGCGTTACAGGGAACACTGAAGCTTTCTTT.

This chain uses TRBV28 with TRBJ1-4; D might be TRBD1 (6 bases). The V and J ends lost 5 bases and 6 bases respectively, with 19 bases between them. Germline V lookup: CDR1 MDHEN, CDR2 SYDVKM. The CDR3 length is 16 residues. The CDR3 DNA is TGTGCCAGCAGTCCCCTAAGGGGGAAAGGAGATGAAAAACTGTTTTTT. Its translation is CASSPLRGKGDEKLFF.

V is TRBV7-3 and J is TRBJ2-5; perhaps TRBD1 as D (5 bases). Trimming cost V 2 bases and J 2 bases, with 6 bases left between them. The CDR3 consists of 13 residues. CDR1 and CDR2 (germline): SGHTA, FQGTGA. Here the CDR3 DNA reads TGTGCCAGCAGCTTAGGACAACAAGAGACCCAGTACTTC. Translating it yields CASSLGQQETQYF.

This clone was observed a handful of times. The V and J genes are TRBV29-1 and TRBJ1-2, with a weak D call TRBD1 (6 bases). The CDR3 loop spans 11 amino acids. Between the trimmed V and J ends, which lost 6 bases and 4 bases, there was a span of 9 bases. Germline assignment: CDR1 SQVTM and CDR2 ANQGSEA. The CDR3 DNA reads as TGCAGCGTGACGACAGGCTATGGCTACACCTTC. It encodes CSVTTGYGYTF.

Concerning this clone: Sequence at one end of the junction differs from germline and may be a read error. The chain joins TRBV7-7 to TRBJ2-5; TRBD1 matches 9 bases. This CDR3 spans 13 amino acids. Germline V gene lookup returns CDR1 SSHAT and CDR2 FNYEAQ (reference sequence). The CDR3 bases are TGTGCTAGCAGCCCAGGGACAGGGCGGACCCAGTACTTC. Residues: CASSPGTGRTQYF.

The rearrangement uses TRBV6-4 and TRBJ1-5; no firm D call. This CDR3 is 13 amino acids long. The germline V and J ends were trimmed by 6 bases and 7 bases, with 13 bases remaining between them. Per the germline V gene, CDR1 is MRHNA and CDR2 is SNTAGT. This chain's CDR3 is CASSDTHGQPQHF. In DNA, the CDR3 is TGTGCCAGCAGCGACACACACGGGCAGCCCCAGCATTTT.

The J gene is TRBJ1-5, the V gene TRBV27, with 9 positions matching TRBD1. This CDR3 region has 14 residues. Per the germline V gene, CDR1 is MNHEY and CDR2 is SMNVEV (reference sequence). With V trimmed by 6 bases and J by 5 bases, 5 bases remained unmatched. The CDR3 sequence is CASSLTGGYQPQHF. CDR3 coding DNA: TGTGCCAGCAGCCTAACAGGGGGCTATCAGCCCCAGCATTTT.

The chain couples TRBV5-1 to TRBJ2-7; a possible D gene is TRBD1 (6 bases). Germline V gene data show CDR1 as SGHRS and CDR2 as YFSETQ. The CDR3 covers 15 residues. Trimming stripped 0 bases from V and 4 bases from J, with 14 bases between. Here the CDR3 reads CASSLGAGAIYEQYF. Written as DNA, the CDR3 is TGCGCCAGCAGCTTGGGGGCAGGGGCGATTTACGAGCAGTACTTC.

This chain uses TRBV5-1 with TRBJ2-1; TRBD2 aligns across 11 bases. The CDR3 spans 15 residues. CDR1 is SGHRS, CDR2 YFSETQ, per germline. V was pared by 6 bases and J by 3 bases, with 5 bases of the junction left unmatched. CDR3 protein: CASTLAGGVYNEQFF. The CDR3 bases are TGCGCCAGCACCCTAGCGGGGGGCGTCTACAATGAGCAGTTCTTC.

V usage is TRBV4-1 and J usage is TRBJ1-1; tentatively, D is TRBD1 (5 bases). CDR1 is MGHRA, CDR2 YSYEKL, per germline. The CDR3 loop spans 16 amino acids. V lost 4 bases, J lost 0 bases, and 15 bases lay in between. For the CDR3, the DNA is TGCGCCAGCAGCCGTACCTTGGGACTGATGAACACTGAAGCTTTCTTT. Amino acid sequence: CASSRTLGLMNTEAFF.

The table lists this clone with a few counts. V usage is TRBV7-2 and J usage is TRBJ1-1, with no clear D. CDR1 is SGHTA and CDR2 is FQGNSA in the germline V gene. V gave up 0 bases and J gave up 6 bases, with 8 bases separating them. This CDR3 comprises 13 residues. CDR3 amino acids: CASSLAFLSEAFF. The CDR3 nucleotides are TGTGCCAGCAGCTTAGCATTTCTTTCTGAAGCTTTCTTT.

The CDR3 reads CASSPGQMSYEQYF. The DNA of the CDR3 is TGTGCCAGCAGTCCGGGACAGATGTCCTACGAGCAGTACTTC. The V gene is TRBV6-5, the J gene TRBJ2-7, with 7 nucleotides matching TRBD1. Germline CDR1 is MNHEY and CDR2 is SVGAGI. The CDR3 has 14 residues. V gave up 5 bases and J gave up 1 base; unmatched junction bases: 5.